The subject of this entry is one TCR beta chain. The data were obtained in a study of T cell responses to AZD1222 COVID-19 vaccine. This CDR3 is built from 14 residues. Germline V lookup: CDR1 KGHSH, CDR2 LQKENI. The V gene end was trimmed by 6 bases and the J gene end by 1 base; junction bases not matched to a gene: 2. The assay was immunoSEQ multiplex PCR, and TCRdb's table has in-frame clones only and misses some. This sample carries 130,000 to 150,000 clones, roughly 90% of them seen once, and the ten largest clones take 2.8%. The chain couples TRBV18 to TRBJ1-1; 10 nucleotides align to TRBD1. The source was peripheral blood, collected on day 0 of AZD1222 vaccination. The sequence was obtained from an adult in good health. The CDR3 region is CASSRDRGNTEAFF. The CDR3 nucleotides read TGTGCCAGCTCCCGGGACAGGGGGAACACTGAAGCTTTCTTT.